There are a few counts of the clone carrying this T cell receptor (beta chain). Germline V CDR1 and CDR2: MNHEY, SMNVEV (reference sequence). Trimming pared 2 bases from V and 3 bases from J, leaving 11 bases between. The CDR3 length is 14 residues. The entry originates in a study of shared clonotypes between healthy human individuals. Clones were sequenced by immunoSEQ multiplex PCR, and TCRdb holds only the in-frame ones, with some missing. The sample lists 600,000 or so clones; roughly 98% were seen once. CD45RO-negative CD8 cells positively selected for CCR7 made up the naive population, which excluded terminally differentiated effector memory CD45RA+ cells.

The chain carries TRBV27 and TRBJ2-7; D not resolved. This clonotype was obtained from a man aged 25 to 40 in good health. The sequenced material came from naive CD8+ T cells sorted from blood. CDR3 sequence (DNA): TGTGCCAGCAGTTTACAGGACGGCGACTACGAGCAGTACTTC. Translation gives CASSLQDGDYEQYF.